The next 26 T cell receptor beta chains were all read from a single sample in a study of blood T cell repertoires in COVID-19. The table came from immunoSEQ multiplex PCR; TCRdb's copy has only in-frame clones and leaves some out. The data show some 34,000 clones, 85% seen once. Sequenced input: peripheral blood. These receptors were taken from a human donor in a cohort sampled during active COVID-19.

J is TRBJ1-1 and V is TRBV27; D call uncertain. Trimming removed 3 bases from V and 1 base from J, with 6 bases in between. The germline V gene has CDR1 MNHEY and CDR2 SMNVEV (reference sequence). There are 13 residues in the CDR3. CDR3 protein: CASSFRRNTEAFF. DNA for the CDR3: TGTGCCAGCAGTTTTAGAAGGAACACTGAAGCTTTCTTT.

The genes are TRBV29-1 and TRBJ2-5; 7 bases line up with TRBD2. Germline trimming cut 3 bases from V and 2 bases from J; bases unmatched to any gene: 6. Germline CDR1 is SQVTM and CDR2 is ANQGSEA. The CDR3 is 14 amino acids. The CDR3 sequence: CSVEWLAAQETQYF. CDR3 in DNA: TGCAGCGTTGAGTGGCTAGCGGCACAAGAGACCCAGTACTTC.

The chain couples TRBV18 to TRBJ2-3, with D possibly matching TRBD2 (5 bases). Germline CDR1 is KGHSH and CDR2 is LQKENI. Trimming shortened V by 0 bases and J by 4 bases, and 8 bases separated the two germline ends. This CDR3 comprises 14 residues. This CDR3 reads CASSPPSGADTQYF. The CDR3 DNA reads as TGTGCCAGCTCACCACCGAGCGGTGCAGATACGCAGTATTTT.

The chain carries TRBV6-5 and TRBJ2-3; TRBD1 might be the D (5 bases). Germline CDR1 and CDR2: MNHEY and SVGAGI. CDR3 size: 15 residues. Trimming removed 0 bases at V and 5 bases at J, with 12 bases between. The CDR3 nucleotides are TGTGCCAGCAGTTACTCGACCGGAACAGGAGATACGCAGTATTTT. It yields the protein CASSYSTGTGDTQYF.

The chain combines TRBV30 with TRBJ1-5, with a weak D call TRBD1 (6 bases). Trimming took 5 bases from V and 4 from J, leaving 12 bases between them. Germline lookup yields CDR1 GTSNPN and CDR2 SVGIG (reference sequence). The length of the CDR3 is 13 residues. The CDR3, as DNA: TGTGCCTGGGCCCTGGACAGTAATCAGCCCCAGCATTTT. This codes for CAWALDSNQPQHF.

The chain combines TRBV2 with TRBJ1-1; 8 bases are a match to TRBD1. CDR3 length equals 12 residues. Per the germline V gene, CDR1 is SNHLY and CDR2 is FYNNEI. The ends lost 4 bases at V and 10 bases at J; junction bases unmatched: 5. CDR3 in DNA: TGTGCCAGCAGTGTGACAGGGGTAGCAGCTTTCTTT. Amino acids: CASSVTGVAAFF.

The rearrangement joins TRBV12-3 or TRBV12-4 to TRBJ2-3, with 7 bases aligning to TRBD1. The CDR3 runs 13 residues. After removal of 5 bases from V and 2 bases from J, the junction contained 1 base not matched to a gene. CDR3 coding DNA: TGTGCCAGCAGTGGACAGGCCACAGATACGCAGTATTTT. Protein sequence: CASSGQATDTQYF.

V and J are TRBV24-1 and TRBJ2-5, with 10 bases identical to TRBD1. Germline loops: CDR1 KGHDR, CDR2 SFDVKD. This CDR3 contains 15 residues. V was clipped by 4 bases and J by 5 bases; unmatched bases: 6. In DNA form, the CDR3 reads TGTGCCACCAGTGACCGACAGGGGGCGCGGGAGACCCAGTACTTC. This gives the protein CATSDRQGARETQYF.

This chain joins TRBV19 and TRBJ2-7, with 8 bases matching TRBD1. CDR1 LNHDA and CDR2 SQIVND come from the germline V gene (reference sequence). CDR3 size: 15 residues. The V segment lost 5 bases and the J segment 6 bases; nucleotides outside the gene matches: 12. The CDR3 is CASSPRRGLLIEQYF. DNA of the CDR3: TGTGCCAGTAGTCCCCGCAGGGGGCTCTTGATCGAGCAGTACTTC.

The table lists this clone with a count of one. V and J are TRBV19 and TRBJ2-1; 9 nucleotides line up with TRBD2. Germline V gives CDR1 LNHDA, CDR2 SQIVND (reference sequence). Losses at the gene ends were 3 bases for V and 5 bases for J; bases not matched to a gene: 11. This CDR3 is built from 17 residues. The CDR3 region is CASSMGLAARPNNEQFF. As DNA, the CDR3 is TGTGCCAGTAGTATGGGACTAGCAGCCCGACCGAACAATGAGCAGTTCTTC.

The rearrangement links TRBV28 to TRBJ1-4, with TRBD1 identical over 7 bases. Trimming took 5 bases from V and 8 from J; bases not matched to a gene: 11. Germline CDR1 and CDR2: MDHEN and SYDVKM. The CDR3 sequence is 15 residues long. The CDR3 bases are TGTGCCAGCAGTCTCGGGACAGTCGTTGGGGAAAAACTGTTTTTT. Translated, it gives CASSLGTVVGEKLFF.

This sequence joins TRBV10-3 and TRBJ1-1; TRBD1 matches at 7 bases. There are 14 residues in the CDR3. CDR1 ENHRY and CDR2 SYGVKD come from the germline V gene. With V trimmed by 3 bases and J by 4 bases, 5 bases remained unmatched. This chain's CDR3 is CAISEPTGFTEAFF. The CDR3 DNA reads TGTGCCATCAGTGAACCGACAGGGTTCACTGAAGCTTTCTTT.

The chain recombines TRBV4-1 with TRBJ1-1; D not certain. The CDR3 runs to 14 residues. Germline loops: CDR1 MGHRA, CDR2 YSYEKL. V was pared by 6 bases and J by 1 base, with 12 bases between. The CDR3, as DNA: TGCGCCAGCAGGTTCAGACACCAGAACACTGAAGCTTTCTTT. Translation gives CASRFRHQNTEAFF.

V is TRBV29-1 and J is TRBJ2-2; D is possibly TRBD2 (7 bases). The germline V and J ends were trimmed by 2 bases and 6 bases, with 16 bases remaining between them. Germline-derived CDR1 and CDR2 are SQVTM and ANQGSEA. There are 15 residues in the CDR3. CDR3 bases: TGCAGCGTTGAAAGGGGGGGCTCCGCGGCCGGGGAGCTGTTTTTT. Its protein is CSVERGGSAAGELFF.

This clone was seen more than once but under ten times. The chain recombines TRBV29-1 with TRBJ1-2; possible D gene TRBD1, 5 bases. The V end lost 4 bases, the J end lost 5 bases, and 14 bases lay between the germline ends. The CDR3 runs 13 residues. Germline CDR1 reads SQVTM; CDR2 reads ANQGSEA. The CDR3 loop reads CSVVTTAKYGYTF. The DNA for the CDR3 is TGCAGCGTTGTCACGACAGCAAAATATGGCTACACCTTC.

This clone was seen just once. The chain joins TRBV28 to TRBJ1-1; the match to TRBD1 covers 10 bases. The CDR3 consists of 17 residues. Germline loops: CDR1 MDHEN, CDR2 SYDVKM. V was pared by 5 bases and J by 4 bases, with 13 bases of the junction left unmatched. The CDR3 spells CASSTGTGDNAATEAFF. CDR3 DNA: TGTGCCAGCAGTACCGGGACAGGGGATAATGCGGCCACTGAAGCTTTCTTT.

The gene calls are TRBV7-3 and TRBJ2-3, with 8 nucleotides matching TRBD2. The ends lost 6 bases at V and 2 bases at J; junction bases unmatched: 4. The CDR3 covers 14 residues. Germline CDR1 is SGHTA and CDR2 is FQGTGA. CDR3 sequence (DNA): TGTGCCAGCAGTTTTAGCGGGGACACAGATACGCAGTATTTT. Its protein is CASSFSGDTDTQYF.

This chain uses TRBV5-6 with TRBJ2-1; 7 bases align to TRBD2. V lost 0 bases to trimming and J lost 7 bases; unmatched junction nucleotides: 7. CDR3 length equals 15 residues. The germline V gene has CDR1 SGHDT and CDR2 YYEEEE. The CDR3 protein is CASSLGAGTINEQFF. In DNA, the CDR3 is TGTGCCAGCAGCTTGGGAGCCGGGACTATAAATGAGCAGTTCTTC.

The chain uses TRBV10-1 and TRBJ2-2; D remains ambiguous. V was trimmed by 10 bases and J by 1 base, leaving 7 bases between them. This CDR3 comprises 12 residues. Germline V gene data show CDR1 as WNHNN and CDR2 as SYGVQD (reference sequence). This CDR3 is CATEQNTGELFF. The CDR3 DNA sequence: TGCGCCACAGAACAGAACACCGGGGAGCTGTTTTTT.

This chain connects TRBV5-1 to TRBJ2-7; 10 bases agree with TRBD2. The V gene end was trimmed by 0 bases and the J gene end by 6 bases; junction bases not matched to a gene: 9. Looked up from germline, CDR1 is SGHRS and CDR2 is YFSETQ. This CDR3 contains 16 residues. DNA for the CDR3: TGCGCCAGCAGCTTGGCTTCTAGCGGGAGAGGGTCCGAGCAGTACTTC. Protein product: CASSLASSGRGSEQYF.

This chain uses TRBV29-1 with TRBJ1-2; 9 bases align to TRBD1. Germline V CDR1 and CDR2: SQVTM, ANQGSEA. V trimming: 7 bases; J trimming: 2 bases; junction bases outside the gene matches: 11. This CDR3 is 15 amino acids long. This CDR3 reads CSAQPGQGSNYGYTF. CDR3 bases: TGCAGCGCTCAACCCGGACAGGGGTCAAACTATGGCTACACCTTC.

The chain has TRBV19 and TRBJ2-2, with TRBD2 matching over 8 bases. The CDR3 extends over 18 amino acids. The V gene's germline CDR1 is LNHDA and CDR2 SQIVND (reference sequence). J gave up 0 bases and V 8 bases, and 14 bases lay outside the gene matches. The CDR3 DNA sequence: TGTGCCAGTTTTGACTTCTATAGCGGGGAGGCGAACACCGGGGAGCTGTTTTTT. It codes for CASFDFYSGEANTGELFF.

There are a few counts of this clone. V and J are TRBV6-5 and TRBJ1-5; D may be TRBD1 (5 bases). The CDR3 runs 15 residues. Germline-derived CDR1 and CDR2 are MNHEY and SVGAGI. Trimming stripped 0 bases from V and 6 bases from J, with 12 bases between. The CDR3 DNA reads TGTGCCAGCAGTTACTCCGCGCAGGGCGGTCAGCCCCAGCATTTT. Translating gives CASSYSAQGGQPQHF.

This chain uses TRBV11-2 with TRBJ2-7, with D possibly matching TRBD1 (5 bases). Trimming took 2 bases from V and 6 from J, leaving 14 bases between them. CDR3 length: 14 residues. Germline loops: CDR1 SGHAT, CDR2 FQNNGV. CDR3 coding DNA: TGTGCCAGCAGCTTATGGCAACAGGCCGGCGAGCAGTACTTC. This translates into CASSLWQQAGEQYF.

V is TRBV5-1 and J is TRBJ2-6; TRBD1 is a possible D gene (6 bases). The CDR3 loop spans 18 amino acids. Deletions cut 2 bases from V and 0 bases from J, with 15 bases between. The germline V gene encodes CDR1 SGHRS and CDR2 YFSETQ. CDR3 sequence reads: CASSLTGQPSSGANVLTF. As DNA, the CDR3 is TGCGCCAGCAGCTTAACCGGACAGCCTAGCTCTGGGGCCAACGTCCTGACTTTC.

The chain combines TRBV19 with TRBJ2-1; 9 positions agree with TRBD1. The junction had 10 bases not matched to a gene; V was cut back by 4 bases and J by 0 bases. There are 18 residues in the CDR3. The germline V gene has CDR1 LNHDA and CDR2 SQIVND (reference sequence). CDR3 sequence (DNA): TGTGCCAGTAGTACTCCGACAGGGGGAGGGTCCTCCTACAATGAGCAGTTCTTC. It encodes CASSTPTGGGSSYNEQFF.